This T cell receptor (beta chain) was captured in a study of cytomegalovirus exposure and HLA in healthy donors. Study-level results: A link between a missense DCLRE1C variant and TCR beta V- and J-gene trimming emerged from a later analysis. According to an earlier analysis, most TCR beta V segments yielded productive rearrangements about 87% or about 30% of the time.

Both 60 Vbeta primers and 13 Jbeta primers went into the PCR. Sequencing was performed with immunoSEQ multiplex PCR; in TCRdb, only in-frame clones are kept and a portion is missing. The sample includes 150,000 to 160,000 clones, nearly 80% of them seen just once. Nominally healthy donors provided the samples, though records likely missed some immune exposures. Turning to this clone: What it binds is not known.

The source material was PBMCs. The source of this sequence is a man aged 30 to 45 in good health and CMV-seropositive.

The CDR3 is CAWSPREKLFF. The DNA of the CDR3 is TGTGCCTGGAGTCCCAGAGAAAAACTGTTTTTT. The rearrangement uses TRBV30 and TRBJ1-4; D not certain. The CDR3 runs 11 residues. Looked up from germline, CDR1 is GTSNPN and CDR2 is SVGIG (reference sequence). Between the trimmed V and J ends, which lost 2 bases and 8 bases, there was a span of 6 bases.